Below, one T cell receptor (beta chain) is given with its context. Its antigen is unknown. A far larger clone lies a single base away; this is likely a read error. The data derive from a study of regulatory T cells in long-lasting Graves disease. At the level of the study: Graves' patients, diagnosed recently, had received antithyroid drugs under 3 months. Study conclusions and caveats: Relative to newly diagnosed Graves' patients, persistent ones had lower TCR diversity.

Time point indicated: newly diagnosed GD, antithyroid drugs for less than 3 months. After RNA was extracted from PBMCs, the TCR library was made from it. Blood from the periphery, approximately 10 milliliters in all, was drawn into EDTA tubes. iRepertoire HTBI primers and Arm-PCR of CDR3 regions built TCR beta libraries. A single record per CDR3 protein comes from TCRdb applying MiXCR to the multiplex PCR reads. This sample carries 350,000 to 400,000 distinct CDR3 sequences, about 14% of them seen once, and the ten largest clones take 22%. In germline, CDR1 is MGHRA, CDR2 YSYEKL. The CDR3 covers 19 residues.

The chain recombines TRBV4-1 with TRBJ2-1; TRBD2 matches at 9 bases. The material sequenced was peripheral blood mononuclear cells (PBMCs), taken at new diagnosis, from a patient treated with antithyroid drugs. This TCR was sampled from a female donor with Graves disease. As DNA, the CDR3 is TGTGCCAGCAGCCCGACCCCGTTGCTTTTTAGCGGGAGTAAGGTTGAGCAGTTCTTC. Translated, it gives CASSPTPLLFSGSKVEQFF.